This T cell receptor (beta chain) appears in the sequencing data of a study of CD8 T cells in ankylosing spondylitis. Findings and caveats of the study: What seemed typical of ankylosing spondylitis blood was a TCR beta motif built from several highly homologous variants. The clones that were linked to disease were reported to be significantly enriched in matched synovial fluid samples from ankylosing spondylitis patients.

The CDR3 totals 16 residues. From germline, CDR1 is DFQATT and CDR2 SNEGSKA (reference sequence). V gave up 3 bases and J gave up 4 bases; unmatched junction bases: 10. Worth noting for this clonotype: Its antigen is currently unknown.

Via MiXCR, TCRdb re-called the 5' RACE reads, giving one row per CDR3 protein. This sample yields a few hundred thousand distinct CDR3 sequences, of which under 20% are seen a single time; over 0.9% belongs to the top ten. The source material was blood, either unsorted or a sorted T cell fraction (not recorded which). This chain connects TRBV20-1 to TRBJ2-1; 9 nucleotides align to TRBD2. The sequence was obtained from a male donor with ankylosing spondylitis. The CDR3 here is CSASSVTSGEYNEQFF. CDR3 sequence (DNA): TGCAGTGCTAGTTCGGTGACTAGCGGAGAGTACAATGAGCAGTTCTTC.